The next 8 T cell receptor beta chains were all read from a single sample in a study of vaccination and CD4 T cells after COVID-19. These TCRs' antigens remain unknown. The treatment is: roughly 10-day PBMC culture with coronavirus spike peptide pools or control peptides (ViraFEST assay). Sequenced with the Oncomine TCR Beta short-read assay was DNA taken from cultured CD4+ T cells. Each CDR3 protein gets one entry after TCRdb re-called the PCR reads with MiXCR. This table has 15,000 to 20,000 distinct CDR3 sequences, over 45% appearing once. Sequenced input: CD4+ T cells from blood, cultured in vitro. Receptors originate from a human donor who had recovered from COVID-19.

The V gene is TRBV7-3, the J gene TRBJ2-3; D is unresolved. V was shortened by 6 bases and J by 5 bases, with 12 bases between the two germline ends. CDR3 size: 13 residues. The germline gives CDR1 SGHTA, CDR2 FQGTGA. The CDR3 here is CASSVTSRDTQYF. The CDR3 DNA sequence: TGTGCCAGCAGTGTCACATCTCGAGATACGCAGTATTTT.

This clonotype occurred a few times. The chain recombines TRBV19 with TRBJ1-2, with 8 bases lining up with TRBD1. The V gene end was trimmed by 6 bases and the J gene end by 8 bases; junction bases not matched to a gene: 8. The CDR3 has 13 residues. Germline V gene lookup returns CDR1 LNHDA and CDR2 SQIVND (reference sequence). The CDR3 nucleotides read TGTGCCAGTAGATTAGGCAGGGGGCAAGGCTACACCTTC. Amino acids: CASRLGRGQGYTF.

The table lists this clonotype with a few counts. This chain links TRBV7-2 with TRBJ2-3, with a possible D match to TRBD2 (7 bases). V lost 1 base to trimming and J lost 5 bases, with 16 bases between them. Germline CDR1 SGHTA, CDR2 FQGNSA. CDR3 size: 16 residues. The CDR3 reads CASSLVAGASGDTQYF. CDR3 coding DNA: TGTGCCAGCAGCTTAGTTGCGGGGGCCAGCGGAGATACGCAGTATTTT. Combining the CDR3 with reference TRBV7-2 and TRBJ2-3 gives the whole variable domain GAGVSQSPSNKVTEKGKDVELRCDPISGHTALYWYRQSLGQGLEFLIYFQGNSAPDKSGLPSDRFSAERTGGSVSTLTIQRTQQEDSAVYLCASSLVAGASGDTQYFGPGTRLTVL.

This clonotype was observed a few times. J is TRBJ1-1 and V is TRBV10-3; 7 nucleotides align to TRBD1. Germline loops: CDR1 ENHRY, CDR2 SYGVKD. The CDR3 covers 13 residues. The V segment lost 10 bases and the J segment 10 bases; nucleotides outside the gene matches: 15. CDR3 DNA: TGTGCCACGGCGGGGGCCACACAGGGGTTAGCTTTCTTT. As protein: CATAGATQGLAFF.

The J gene is TRBJ2-3, the V gene TRBV7-2; the D gene could be TRBD1 or TRBD2 (5 bases each). V was pared by 2 bases and J by 7 bases, with 10 bases between. The CDR3 sequence is 13 residues long. The germline gives CDR1 SGHTA, CDR2 FQGNSA. The CDR3 loop reads CASSLTGPYTQYF. CDR3 DNA: TGTGCCAGCAGCTTAACGGGACCATATACGCAGTATTTT.

The V call is TRBV28, the J call TRBJ2-7; 10 nucleotides match TRBD1. This CDR3 spans 14 amino acids. In germline, CDR1 is MDHEN, CDR2 SYDVKM. With V trimmed by 11 bases and J by 3 bases, 10 bases remained unmatched. The CDR3 DNA reads as TGTGCCGTTGATCCCGGGACAGGGGTCTACGAGCAGTACTTC. It translates to CAVDPGTGVYEQYF.

The chain links TRBV5-8 to TRBJ1-1; TRBD1 agrees at 7 bases. Trimming cost V 4 bases and J 4 bases; bases outside gene matches: 7. Germline V lookup: CDR1 SGHTS, CDR2 YDEGEE. The CDR3 runs to 14 residues. The CDR3 region is CASSRDRAGTEAFF. The CDR3 nucleotides read TGTGCCAGCAGCCGAGACAGGGCCGGCACTGAAGCTTTCTTT. The full variable domain, in which reference TRBV5-8 and TRBJ1-1 provide the parts outside the CDR3, is EAGVTQSPTHLIKTRGQQATLRCSPISGHTSVYWYQQALGLGLQFLLWYDEGEERNRGNFPPRFSGRQFPNYSSELNVNALELEDSALYLCASSRDRAGTEAFFGQGTRLTVV.

The chain employs TRBV19 and TRBJ2-7; TRBD1 might be the D (5 bases). Trimming removed 3 bases at V and 0 bases at J, with 9 bases between. There are 14 residues in the CDR3. Germline V gene data show CDR1 as LNHDA and CDR2 as SQIVND (reference sequence). The CDR3 DNA follows: TGTGCCAGTAGTATCGCGACAGCCTCCTACGAGCAGTACTTC. This codes for CASSIATASYEQYF.